This is a list of T cell receptor beta chains from one sample in a study of T cell repertoires in cytomegalovirus infection. From the reads, TCRdb called clonotypes with MiXCR, one entry per CDR3 protein. The data hold approximately 250,000 distinct CDR3 sequences, with around 9% observed a single time. The sample was PBMCs. The receptors derive from a human donor in good health (CMV status not recorded). Some clones in this sample may be carry-over from other donors' samples. The conserved cysteine and the conserved F or W are not part of the CDR3 here.

j_call v_call cdr3_aa
TRBJ2-6 TRBV19 ASRQGGGANVLT
TRBJ2-7 TRBV5-5 ASSLAFETTNYEQY
TRBJ1-3 TRBV7-2 ASSLDTGGNTIY
TRBJ1-2 TRBV29-1 SVEDRVGYT
TRBJ1-1 TRBV20-1 SAHQPGLQLNTEAF
TRBJ2-7 TRBV28 ASSLLSAGGKYEQY
TRBJ1-2 TRBV7-2 ASSLDRTYGYT
TRBJ2-5 TRBV15 ATNAGGQETQY
TRBJ1-5 TRBV6-6 ASRPDRGPNQPQH
TRBJ1-1 TRBV29-1 SVVLPGQAALNTEAF
TRBJ1-4 TRBV7-2 ASSPNRATNEKLF
TRBJ2-3 TRBV23-1 ASSQWVGRRSTDTQY
TRBJ1-1 TRBV5-1 ASSLGDSYSEAF
TRBJ1-4 TRBV7-2 ASSLVGGRRGEKLF
TRBJ2-2 TRBV7-6 ASSPIRTGELF
TRBJ1-4 TRBV7-2 ASSLGTGSNEKLF
TRBJ2-5 TRBV12-3/TRBV12-4 ASSWGVGGRKETQY
TRBJ2-5 TRBV7-2 ASSRSRQQETQY
TRBJ1-5 TRBV6-6 ASSPGRQASNQPQH
TRBJ2-5 TRBV7-2 ASSSPGTSGFPGETQY
TRBJ2-2 TRBV19 ASSIRSEVGELF
TRBJ2-4 TRBV7-8 ASSLVSGGTNIQY
TRBJ1-5 TRBV12-3/TRBV12-4 ASTSWGSSNQPQH
TRBJ2-7 TRBV20-1 SARAPKTEQY
TRBJ2-2 TRBV7-2 ASSWPLGAGGLNTGELF
TRBJ2-2 TRBV12-3/TRBV12-4 ASSSQREAQPITGELF
TRBJ1-1 TRBV6-1 ASSDALITEAF
TRBJ2-2 TRBV25-1 ASQGIGELF
TRBJ2-5 TRBV20-1 SASGDRGLETQY
TRBJ1-2 TRBV19 ASSRRDLSYGYT
TRBJ1-1 TRBV27 ASSLTPGLAYTEAF
TRBJ1-1 TRBV28 ASSLPEGTDTEAF
TRBJ2-3 TRBV12-3/TRBV12-4 ASRTRGGTDTQY
TRBJ2-6 TRBV12-3/TRBV12-4 ASSRAGSGANVLT
TRBJ2-5 TRBV11-2 ASSWTSGGKEETQY
TRBJ1-5 TRBV18 ASSLDPALSGPQH
TRBJ1-5 TRBV7-2 ASSSRQGNQPQH
TRBJ2-2 TRBV14 ASSRQFLNTGELF
TRBJ2-4 TRBV12-3/TRBV12-4 ASQNRGSENIQY
TRBJ2-7 TRBV7-6 ASSPEWASGNFQY
TRBJ2-7 TRBV7-9 ASSPGDGYEQY
TRBJ1-2 TRBV7-2 ASSLRLGGSNYGYT
TRBJ2-7 TRBV6-1 ASSENGDRGSYEQY
TRBJ2-7 TRBV7-2 ASGSSYEQY
TRBJ1-1 TRBV7-2 ASRGWTEAF
TRBJ1-1 TRBV29-1 SVGLHRQTEAF
TRBJ2-2 TRBV29-1 SATRGTGELF
TRBJ1-3 TRBV7-2 ASSLALAARSGNTIY
TRBJ1-6 TRBV7-2 ASSPQGQGYNSPLH
TRBJ1-1 TRBV19 ASSIPGLRTEAF
TRBJ1-2 TRBV7-2 ASSLVRNLYGYT
TRBJ2-1 TRBV19 ASSIRQRGGEQF
TRBJ2-7 TRBV6-5 ASSYRASGRLTYEQY
TRBJ1-4 TRBV5-5 ASSHRDVAEKLF
TRBJ2-1 TRBV28 ATLSRGDEQF